The 29 T cell receptor beta chains below were found in one sample sequenced in a study of early T cells in non-severe SARS-CoV-2 infection. TCRdb analysed the 5' RACE reads with MiXCR anew, one entry per CDR3 protein. This sample has around 25,000 distinct CDR3 sequences, with more than 4.5% found just once. The sequenced sample consisted of whole blood. The receptors here all came from an adult who was a healthcare worker with PCR-confirmed SARS-CoV-2 infection or an uninfected control (not recorded which).

The chain couples TRBV15 to TRBJ1-6, with D uncertain. Trimming cost V 0 bases and J 7 bases, with 7 bases left between them. This CDR3 spans 14 amino acids. From germline, CDR1 is LNHNV and CDR2 YYDKDF (reference sequence). The CDR3 loop is CATSRDTDNSPLHF. The CDR3 region has the DNA TGTGCCACCAGCAGAGATACGGACAATTCACCCCTCCACTTT.

This clonotype appeared many times. This chain uses TRBV2 with TRBJ1-1; no clear D gene. The CDR3 sequence is 15 residues long. Between the trimmed V and J ends, which lost 4 bases and 1 base, there was a span of 13 bases. Germline V gene data show CDR1 as SNHLY and CDR2 as FYNNEI. CDR3 sequence (DNA): TGTGCCAGCAGTGGGTCGGCAGGCGGGAACACTGAAGCTTTCTTT. Protein: CASSGSAGGNTEAFF.

This clonotype was recorded many times. DNA for the CDR3: TGTGCCAGCAGCCGAGAAGGAGGGGGTGTGAACACTGAAGCTTTCTTT. Protein product: CASSREGGGVNTEAFF. V and J are TRBV3-1 and TRBJ1-1; a possible D gene is TRBD1 (6 bases). The germline CDR1 and CDR2 sequences are LGHDT and YNNKEL (reference sequence). This CDR3 has 16 amino acids. V dropped 4 bases and J dropped 0 bases, with 15 bases sitting between them.

V usage is TRBV6-6 and J usage is TRBJ2-7; 10 bases are shared with TRBD2. The CDR3 sequence is 18 residues long. V trimming: 1 base; J trimming: 1 base; junction bases outside the gene matches: 10. Per the germline V gene, CDR1 is MNHNY and CDR2 is SVGAGI (reference sequence). Written as DNA, the CDR3 is TGTGCCAGCAGTTACTTACGGTTGGGACTAGCGCCGTCCTACGAGCAGTACTTC. This encodes CASSYLRLGLAPSYEQYF.

Many counts were recorded for this clonotype. The rearrangement uses TRBV5-1 and TRBJ1-4, with 9 bases matching TRBD1. After removal of 3 bases from V and 6 bases from J, the junction contained 6 bases not matched to a gene. Germline V gene sequence: CDR1 SGHRS, CDR2 YFSETQ. This CDR3 contains 15 residues. CDR3 in amino acids: CASSSRTGVYEKLFF. As DNA, the CDR3 is TGCGCCAGCAGCTCGCGGACAGGGGTTTATGAAAAACTGTTTTTT.

This sequence joins TRBV28 and TRBJ1-1; D is possibly TRBD1 (5 bases). V lost 5 bases, J lost 8 bases, and 15 bases lay in between. The germline V gene has CDR1 MDHEN and CDR2 SYDVKM. CDR3 length: 13 residues. In DNA, the CDR3 is TGTGCCAGCAGTCTAAGACAGAACAACGAAGCTTTCTTT. It encodes CASSLRQNNEAFF.

The sample holds many counts of this clonotype. V gene TRBV28 combines with J gene TRBJ2-1; D is perhaps TRBD1 or TRBD2 (5 bases each). V was pared by 6 bases and J by 8 bases, with 11 bases between. The germline gives CDR1 MDHEN, CDR2 SYDVKM. The CDR3 has 12 amino acids. CDR3 residues: CASRYLGHEQFF. Here the CDR3 DNA reads TGTGCCAGCAGATACCTGGGACATGAGCAGTTCTTC.

This clonotype was seen ten or more times. This chain connects TRBV6-1 to TRBJ1-6, with D unclear. Trimming left V 1 base short and J 5 bases short, with 3 bases between. The germline gives CDR1 MNHNS, CDR2 SASEGT. The length of the CDR3 is 13 residues. CDR3 sequence (DNA): TGTGCCAGCAGTGAAGGGAATAATTCACCCCTCCACTTT. Translation gives CASSEGNNSPLHF.

This chain links TRBV20-1 with TRBJ2-1; D is perhaps TRBD2 (6 bases). The V and J ends lost 6 bases and 5 bases respectively, with 17 bases between them. Germline V gene sequence: CDR1 DFQATT, CDR2 SNEGSKA (reference sequence). The CDR3 is 14 residues long. CDR3 sequence: CSAPAGLPNNEQFF. The DNA for the CDR3 is TGCAGTGCCCCGGCGGGACTCCCCAACAATGAGCAGTTCTTC.

This clonotype has a count of ten or more. CDR3 in DNA: TGTGCCAGCAGTTACTACGCGGGGGGGTATTTCTACAATGAGCAGTTCTTC. It specifies CASSYYAGGYFYNEQFF. The chain links TRBV6-2 or TRBV6-3 to TRBJ2-1; 9 positions agree with TRBD2. The CDR3 is made up of 17 amino acids. V shed 1 base and J 3 bases; nucleotides not matched to a gene: 7. Per the germline V gene, CDR1 is MNHEY and CDR2 is SVGEGT.

This clonotype was seen many times. The J gene is TRBJ2-7, the V gene TRBV5-4; no clear D gene. The CDR3 length is 13 residues. The germline gives CDR1 SGHNT, CDR2 YYREEE (reference sequence). The V end was cut by 4 bases, the J end by 3 bases, with 11 bases between. As DNA, the CDR3 is TGTGCCAGCAGCCCCTCTTCACGCTACGAGCAGTACTTC. Encoded protein: CASSPSSRYEQYF.

The V call is TRBV4-1, the J call TRBJ2-6; the D is unclear. V was trimmed by 1 base and J by 2 bases, leaving 0 bases between them. The CDR3 length is 13 residues. In germline, CDR1 is MGHRA, CDR2 YSYEKL. CDR3 nucleotide sequence: TGCGCCAGCAGCCAAGCTGGGGCCAACGTCCTGACTTTC. Translating gives CASSQAGANVLTF.

There are a few counts of this clonotype. J is TRBJ1-5 and V is TRBV4-1; 8 nucleotides align to TRBD1. The CDR3 sequence is 18 residues long. The germline V gene has CDR1 MGHRA and CDR2 YSYEKL. The V and J ends lost 3 bases and 4 bases, in that order; junction bases with no gene match: 14. For the CDR3, the DNA is TGCGCCAGCAGCCACAATCCCCAAGACAGGGGTAGTAATCAGCCCCAGCATTTT. Amino acids: CASSHNPQDRGSNQPQHF.

This clonotype showed up just a few times. V is TRBV5-6 and J is TRBJ2-1; D is unclear. Looked up from germline, CDR1 is SGHDT and CDR2 is YYEEEE. The CDR3 covers 14 residues. Trimming took off 7 bases at V and 8 bases at J, with 19 bases between the two ends. The CDR3 is CASRPGLTWDEQFF. Written as DNA, the CDR3 is TGTGCCAGCCGACCGGGCCTTACCTGGGATGAGCAGTTCTTC.

In this sample, this clonotype turned up many times. The chain carries TRBV2 and TRBJ1-6; D is uncertain. CDR1 and CDR2 from the germline V gene are SNHLY and FYNNEI. The V gene lost 7 bases and the J gene lost 3 bases, with 13 bases spanning the gap. The CDR3 length is 15 residues. The CDR3 region is CASTAAQSYNSPLHF. DNA of the CDR3: TGTGCCAGCACTGCGGCCCAAAGCTATAATTCACCCCTCCACTTT.

There are a few counts of this clonotype. This chain joins TRBV7-9 and TRBJ2-3; a possible D gene is TRBD2 (5 bases). The CDR3 spans 14 residues. V lost 1 base, J lost 4 bases, and 9 bases lay in between. The V gene's germline CDR1 is SEHNR and CDR2 FQNEAQ (reference sequence). The CDR3 loop is CASSLDSVADTQYF. DNA for the CDR3: TGTGCCAGCAGCTTAGATAGCGTCGCAGATACGCAGTATTTT.

This clonotype came up many times. The chain carries TRBV14 and TRBJ1-2; TRBD1 agrees at 7 bases. Germline V lookup: CDR1 SGHDN, CDR2 FVKESK. The CDR3 runs 13 residues. V shed 2 bases and J 6 bases; nucleotides not matched to a gene: 3. DNA for the CDR3: TGTGCCAGCAGCCAACAGGGGGAGGATGGCTACACCTTC. Encoded protein: CASSQQGEDGYTF.

In its sample, this clonotype was seen many times. V is TRBV9 and J is TRBJ1-5; D call uncertain. Trimming left V 0 bases short and J 4 bases short, with 8 bases between. The germline V gene encodes CDR1 SGDLS and CDR2 YYNGEE. This CDR3 region has 14 residues. The CDR3 region has the DNA TGTGCCAGCAGCGTAGCGGCAGAGAATCAGCCCCAGCATTTT. Its protein product is CASSVAAENQPQHF.

The chain couples TRBV12-3 or TRBV12-4 to TRBJ2-6; D gene ambiguous. Trimming took off 6 bases at V and 0 bases at J, with 6 bases between the two ends. The CDR3 covers 14 residues. CDR3 residues: CASRADSGANVLTF. The CDR3 DNA is TGTGCCAGCAGGGCGGACTCTGGGGCCAACGTCCTGACTTTC.

This clonotype was picked up a small number of times. This chain uses TRBV5-8 with TRBJ1-1, with D unclear. From germline, CDR1 is SGHTS and CDR2 YDEGEE. There are 12 residues in the CDR3. V was pared by 1 base and J by 7 bases, with 8 bases between. CDR3 in DNA: TGTGCCAGCAGCTTGTCACCCCTTGAAGCTTTCTTT. Translated, it gives CASSLSPLEAFF.

This clonotype was observed a handful of times. The V gene is TRBV4-2, the J gene TRBJ2-7; D gene unclear. The CDR3 has 14 residues. The germline V gene has CDR1 LGHNA and CDR2 YNFKEQ. V was shortened by 4 bases and J by 0 bases, with 10 bases between the two germline ends. The CDR3 DNA reads as TGTGCCAGCAGCCCCCGGCTTGGCTCCTACGAGCAGTACTTC. Translation: CASSPRLGSYEQYF.

This clonotype was recorded at least ten times. The V and J genes are TRBV20-1 and TRBJ1-4; D may be TRBD1 (5 bases). Germline V gene data show CDR1 as DFQATT and CDR2 as SNEGSKA (reference sequence). The CDR3 covers 13 residues. The V and J ends lost 5 bases and 8 bases respectively, with 15 bases between them. The chain's CDR3 is CSAREGAVEKLFF. CDR3 in DNA: TGCAGTGCTCGCGAAGGGGCAGTGGAAAAACTGTTTTTT.

This clonotype was counted many times. The chain carries TRBV3-1 and TRBJ2-1; D is possibly TRBD2 (7 bases). With 0 bases removed from V and 13 bases from J, the gap between germline ends came to 13 bases. This CDR3 is 13 amino acids long. Germline values: CDR1 LGHDT, CDR2 YNNKEL (reference sequence). The CDR3 sequence: CASSQDSGGRQFF. The CDR3 DNA is TGTGCCAGCAGCCAAGACTCCGGGGGGCGCCAGTTCTTC.

This clonotype was counted at least ten times. CDR3: CASRVRDRETQYF. As DNA, the CDR3 is TGTGCCAGCAGAGTCCGGGACAGGGAGACCCAGTACTTC. The chain links TRBV2 to TRBJ2-5, with 8 bases lining up with TRBD1. V was clipped by 6 bases and J by 5 bases; unmatched bases: 5. Per the germline V gene, CDR1 is SNHLY and CDR2 is FYNNEI. The CDR3 covers 13 residues.

This clonotype was seen many times. This chain's CDR3 is CASSEVVLAGKTSSYNEQFF. As DNA, the CDR3 is TGCGCCAGCAGTGAGGTGGTCCTAGCGGGAAAAACCAGCTCCTACAATGAGCAGTTCTTC. This chain uses TRBV10-2 with TRBJ2-1; 9 nucleotides align to TRBD2. V lost 2 bases, J lost 0 bases, and 14 bases stayed unmatched. The CDR3 length is 20 residues. The germline CDR1 and CDR2 sequences are WSHSY and SAAADI.

This clonotype appeared many times. The gene calls are TRBV4-1 and TRBJ2-7, with 9 bases fitting TRBD2. The CDR3 totals 15 residues. The junction had 6 bases not matched to a gene; V was cut back by 4 bases and J by 2 bases. Per the germline V gene, CDR1 is MGHRA and CDR2 is YSYEKL. The CDR3 DNA sequence: TGCGCCAGCAGCCCCAGCGGGGGGCAGACCTACGAGCAGTACTTC. Translated, it gives CASSPSGGQTYEQYF.

This clonotype was counted at least ten times. This chain links TRBV7-2 with TRBJ2-7; no firm D call. Trimming left V 5 bases short and J 0 bases short, with 14 bases between. The CDR3 consists of 15 residues. CDR1 is SGHTA and CDR2 is FQGNSA in the germline V gene. The CDR3 DNA follows: TGTGCCAGCAGCCTACAACGTGGGGTCTCCTACGAGCAGTACTTC. It translates to CASSLQRGVSYEQYF.

The rearrangement uses TRBV18 and TRBJ1-1, with D perhaps matching TRBD1 (6 bases). The germline gives CDR1 KGHSH, CDR2 LQKENI. The CDR3 consists of 12 residues. V was pared by 5 bases and J by 12 bases, with 16 bases between. CDR3 bases: TGTGCCAGCTCAACAGACAGGTCAAGAACTTTCTTT. Amino acids: CASSTDRSRTFF.

This clonotype turned up a few times. The chain carries TRBV5-1 and TRBJ1-4; tentative D call: TRBD1 (6 bases). V lost 6 bases to trimming and J lost 8 bases, with 14 bases between them. This CDR3 spans 13 amino acids. The germline gives CDR1 SGHRS, CDR2 YFSETQ. CDR3 DNA sequence: TGCGCCAGCAATGGGGGCGTCGGCGAAAAACTGTTTTTT. This translates into CASNGGVGEKLFF.